This paragraph reports one TCR beta chain. This clonotype was seen many times. What this receptor recognizes is not known. It has no much larger one-base neighbor in the sample; base qualities were not kept. The data derive from a study of regulatory T cells in long-lasting Graves disease listed by TCRdb under 2021. Regarding the study in general: Antithyroid drugs had been taken for less than 3 months by newly diagnosed Graves' disease patients. The study was conducted in China and was registered as a clinical trial. Persistent Graves' disease patients were compared with newly diagnosed Graves' disease patients by peripheral blood TCR sequencing and RNA sequencing. A total of around 35 samples underwent TCR sequencing: roughly 13 from persistent and around 20 from newly diagnosed Graves' disease patients.

What this sample's time point label stands for: newly diagnosed GD, antithyroid drugs for less than 3 months. For both TCR sequencing and RNA sequencing, RNA was extracted from PBMCs using TRIzol. The diagnosis of Graves' disease followed American Thyroid Association guidelines. The patients came from an endocrinology department in Xi'an, China. From each patient, about 9.7 milliliters of peripheral blood was collected into an EDTA anticoagulant tube. Ficoll Paque Plus density gradient separation was used to isolate PBMCs, and no further T cell sorting was performed. An Agilent 2100 Bioanalyzer and agarose gel were used to check RNA quality, while a NanoDrop 2000 measured RNA concentration. Libraries were built with multiplex PCR. The listed sequencing device is Illumina HiSeq 4000. CDR3 regions were amplified by Arm-PCR with iRepertoire HTBI primers to construct TCR beta libraries. Before sequencing, the PCR products underwent gel purification. The study's processing was this. Gene usage analysis of CDR3 amino acid clonotypes used the 60 to 80 TRBV and 12 to 15 TRBJ segments found across samples. COPE and FqMerger were used to merge filtered high-quality paired reads into contigs. BLAST was used to align contigs to IMGT TRBV, TRBD and TRBJ reference genes, with CDR3 defined following IMGT. Highly expanded clones were defined as clonotypes with a frequency above 0.1%. Shannon entropy served as the measure of repertoire diversity, while the Gini coefficient captured V-J evenness. A clonotype was considered public if more than one individual shared it. TCRdb reprocessing: public reads trimmed at Q25 with fastp, clones called with MiXCR, in-frame beta chains kept. Entries are consolidated by CDR3 protein sequence, retaining the most common genes and DNA. TCRdb's processing, not the authors', yielded these V and J calls. This sample holds approximately 390,000 distinct CDR3 sequences; 15% to 20% were observed only once. Clones ranked in the top ten supply 20% of the sample.

What the authors observed across the whole study: Preferential use of TRBV28, TRBJ1-2 and TRBJ2-5 was observed in persistent disease, whereas TRBV20-1 and TRBJ2-1 were favored in newly diagnosed disease. Sequencing and analysis were restricted to the TCR beta chain. The study examined only peripheral blood because the primary lesion, thyroid tissue, could not be accessed. As a limitation, the authors acknowledged that the small sample size may reduce accuracy. Patients with persistent disease shared more public clonotypes (around 2,500) than newly diagnosed patients did (966). Compared with newly diagnosed patients, persistent Graves' disease patients had lower TCR Shannon entropy and fewer highly expanded clones, which suggests clonal expansion.

V loses 2 bases of germline sequence and J loses 6 bases, and the interval between the two ends is 10 bases. Inclusive of the bounding cysteine and phenylalanine, the CDR3 is 13 residues long. CDR3 DNA is the only sequence kept; it has 39 bases, read in frame from the first base. CDR1 and CDR2, looked up from the germline V gene, are KGHSH and LQKENI. This sample also appeared in a second study, on T cells in Graves' hyperthyroidism and ophthalmopathy. The second study reports: Graves' hyperthyroidism was defined as stable when no progression to ophthalmopathy occurred over 18 months of follow-up. Hyperthyroidism patients were aged 18 to 65 years and newly diagnosed, with disease duration of less than 2 months. Exclusion was applied to patients with uncontrolled infections, other autoimmune diseases, pregnancy or lactation. Diagnoses relied on clinical symptoms, serum thyroxine and TRAb, thyroid ultrasound and orbital computed tomography. The first round of RT-PCR for the TCR CDR3 was performed with the HTBI primer set and the Qiagen OneStep RT-PCR kit. Blood samples also contained most of the expanded thyroid clonotypes (frequency above 0.001), which suggests that blood repertoires may reflect thyroid immune responses. A 13 V-J signature model separated ophthalmopathy from stable hyperthyroidism, with around 90% sensitivity and 81.08% specificity in cross-validation and 80%/75% in testing. In validation, the model predicted progression to ophthalmopathy a median of approximately 6.6 months before onset, with approximately 68% sensitivity and about 72% specificity. TCR V-J signatures able to tell the groups apart were searched for in a discovery cohort of more than 90 patients, of whom around 43 had Graves' ophthalmopathy and about 60 had stable Graves' hyperthyroidism. An independent validation cohort of about 19 hyperthyroidism patients and 17 patients who later progressed to ophthalmopathy tested prospective prediction of ophthalmopathy. The 90 to 100 discovery patients were randomly split 7:3 into training and test sets. In more than 5 Graves' hyperthyroidism patients, the study also compared T-cell repertoires from thyroid tissue with T-cell repertoires from blood. Following sampling, methimazole starting at 30 mg daily was given to hyperthyroidism patients, and high-dose intravenous methylprednisolone was given to ophthalmopathy patients. The libraries were constructed in a second round of multiplex PCR and then size-selected and purified. Sequencing of the libraries was done on an Illumina HiSeq2000 using paired-end 100 bp reads. SOAPnuke was used to process the raw data, throwing out any read that contained adapters or uncalled bases, had a mean Phred below 15, or lacked an exact constant-primer or identifier match. COPE v1.2.5 was used to merge the high-quality paired reads, and each unique nucleotide sequence was defined as a clonotype. MiTCR v1.1 was used to align clonotypes to the IMGT TRBV, TRBD and TRBJ reference segments. The analysis was restricted to V-J combinations with a frequency above 0.0001, which together covered 99.2% of the repertoires. A TCS score was defined as the ratio of F50 (clonal expansion) to E x V (chaos), with BLOSUM62-based TCRdist applied between CDR3 peptides within each V-J. Welch's t-statistics and random forest reduced roughly 540 V-J features to 13, which were used in a naive Bayes classifier (R e1071). No statistical method was used to fix the sample size in advance, and group allocation was not hidden from the investigators. The paper reports TCR Vbeta CDR3 sequencing of more than 120 peripheral blood samples: fewer than 50 ophthalmopathy, about 75 hyperthyroidism and roughly 17 progressor patients.

This receptor was identified in a woman aged 18-30 years with Graves disease. Donor details come from another sample of the same person, matched by shared clones. Sequenced here: peripheral blood mononuclear cells (PBMCs), sampled at new diagnosis, from a patient treated with antithyroid drugs. The chain was built from TRBV18 and TRBJ1-1; 5 matching bases give a weak D call of TRBD1. CDR3 loop: CASSPTGSPEAFF. Here is the DNA: TGTGCCAGCTCACCAACAGGAAGCCCTGAAGCTTTCTTT.